This paragraph reports one T cell receptor (beta chain). Its recognized antigen is unknown. Base qualities are missing; no much larger clone stands one base away. To estimate absolute template abundance from read counts, synthetic TCR analog templates were spiked into each PCR. Using the immunoSEQ assay, TCRbeta CDR3 regions were amplified from genomic DNA with bias-controlled V and J gene primers. Sequencing of rearranged TCRbeta segments was done at approximately 20X coverage. Per the source publication's procedure: Sequencing errors were corrected by clustering and CDR3s were annotated against IMGT to assign V, D and J genes. Out-of-frame and stop-codon sequences were excluded, and only productive TCRbeta rearrangements were used in downstream analyses. Clonality was computed as one minus Shannon entropy normalized by the log of the number of unique productive sequences. Fisher's exact test with Benjamini-Hochberg correction, at a threshold of adjusted p below 0.01, was used to find clones that differed between time points or between blood and tumor. What TCRdb holds here is the immuneACCESS table cut down to in-frame rearrangements. Part of the clones is not present; checked against another copy, under half of the missing clones reflect an unresolved V gene, and the others are unexplained. Clone size and the V and J calls come from that table; the DNA yielded D and trimming. The sample records tens of thousands of clones, about 85% of which are singletons. The ten top clones hold under 8.5% of the sample.

This specimen belongs to a study of PD-L1 blockade in urothelial cancer (dated by TCRdb to 2016 to 2017). For the study in its entirety: All patients started therapy around 2014 and received atezolizumab 1,200 mg intravenously every 3 weeks. Durable clinical benefit meant progression-free survival longer than 6 months, and TCR features were also tested against progression-free and overall survival. Blood samples gave median yields of about 150,000 T cells and 82,636 unique TCRs, along with a median clonality of approximately 0.084. Patients had an ECOG performance status of 0 or 1 and had received between 0 and 3 prior chemotherapy regimens. In the same patients who had TCR sequencing, pretreatment tumors also underwent whole exome sequencing and RNA sequencing. Under 30 patients had pretreatment blood TCR-seq, roughly 24 had at least one posttreatment blood collection, and roughly 24 had tumor TCR-seq. Durable clinical benefit was achieved by nine patients but not by the remaining 20. Twenty-five of 29 patients were males with bladder-origin urothelial cancer, and about two thirds of the roughly 30 reported a prior smoking history. TCR sequencing covered pretreatment tumor samples and matched, serially collected peripheral blood taken before and after atezolizumab treatment. The study was an exploratory multi-omic analysis of somatic, immune and clinical correlates of response to PD-L1 blockade with atezolizumab in urothelial cancer. Blood samples were analyzed 3 weeks after the start of treatment (second dose) and 6 weeks after the start of treatment. Overall study results and their limits: A pretreatment peripheral blood TCR clonality below the median was linked to improved progression-free and overall survival. Greater expansion of tumor-associated TCR clones in peripheral blood 3 weeks after the start of treatment was observed in patients with durable benefit (n ≈ 22, p = 0.022). Because the sample size was small (n of about 29) and many exploratory analyses were performed, the results are intended to be hypothesis-generating.

Deletion took 4 bases off V and 6 bases off J, with a span of 14 bases between the germline ends. The germline V gene provides CDR1 SGHDT and CDR2 YYEEEE. Reading from cysteine to phenylalanine, the CDR3 counts 14 amino acids. The retained sequence is limited to the CDR3, 42 bases, with the frame set at the first base. The time point label, read with the paper, signifies: pretreatment peripheral blood. A cohort of some 29 patients with locally advanced or metastatic urothelial carcinoma, treated at Memorial Sloan Kettering on a trial protocol, was included. Peripheral blood mononuclear cells were collected pretreatment and during treatment, with between 1 and 8 total time points per patient. The Qiagen DNeasy Blood extraction kit was used to purify genomic DNA from total PBMCs and tumor samples. Collected pretreatment and during treatment, PBMCs were isolated and stored as previously described.

The chain uses TRBV5-6 and TRBJ2-1; a weak D assignment points to TRBD2 (6 bases agree). The receptor's source is a man between 35 and 55 years old with urothelial cancer. The material was PBMCs, obtained around atezolizumab (anti-PD-L1) treatment. Here the CDR3 is given as CASSEAGTPNEQFF. The DNA sequence reads TGTGCCAGCAGCGAAGCCGGGACTCCCAATGAGCAGTTCTTC.